This T cell receptor (beta chain) appears in the sequencing data of a study of identifying expanded T cells in peripheral blood. Study outcomes and limitations: Over two and four weeks, about 17 and 20 clones changed, versus around 1.3 between replicates.

A word on this clone: Its antigen is undetermined.

Produced via immunoSEQ multiplex PCR; TCRdb's table is partial and in-frame only. The profile shows more than 75,000 clones, almost 90% of them singletons. Collection occurred without any documented infections or immune events in donors. CDR3 length: 13 residues. Trimming removed 3 bases at V and 7 bases at J, with 13 bases between. Germline V gives CDR1 MNHEY, CDR2 SMNVEV (reference sequence). This sequence was found in a person aged 18 to 75 in good health. The chain combines TRBV27 with TRBJ2-7; weak D call: TRBD1 (5 bases). Sequenced sample: blood. DNA for the CDR3: TGTGCCAGCAGTTTCGGCAGGGCTCGGGAGCAGTACTTC. Translated: CASSFGRAREQYF.